A single T cell receptor (beta chain) is shown here with its context. The antigen is unknown. The patients chosen for sequencing had shown expansion of CD8+CD57+ cells (detected by flow cytometry). Every patient presented with severe acquired aplastic anemia. The sample is drawn from a study of CD8+CD57+ T cells in acquired aplastic anemia. Looking at the study overall: Across the sorted CD4+ and CD8+ cells, DNA amounts averaged roughly 3.5 ug. Study outcomes and limitations: Patients did not significantly differ from controls in CD8+ Simpson's diversity. In common between the patients and the controls were approximately 30 CD8+ CDR3 sequences.

The CDR3 is 15 residues long. Trimming shortened V by 5 bases and J by 4 bases, and 17 bases separated the two germline ends. Germline assignment: CDR1 ENHRY and CDR2 SYGVKD. CDR3 and TCR beta VDJ profiling relied on a genomic DNA template. In TCRdb, the reads were re-called with MiXCR into one record per CDR3 protein. The profile shows about 160,000 distinct CDR3 sequences, less than 50% of them singletons. This TCR was recovered from a human donor with aplastic anemia. The source material was sorted CD4+, CD8+, or CD8+CD57+ T cells (not recorded which) from PBMCs. The genes are TRBV10-3 and TRBJ1-1; D gene ambiguous. CDR3 loop: CAISTRAGPRTEAFF. CDR3 DNA: TGTGCCATCAGTACCCGGGCAGGCCCCCGCACTGAAGCTTTCTTT.